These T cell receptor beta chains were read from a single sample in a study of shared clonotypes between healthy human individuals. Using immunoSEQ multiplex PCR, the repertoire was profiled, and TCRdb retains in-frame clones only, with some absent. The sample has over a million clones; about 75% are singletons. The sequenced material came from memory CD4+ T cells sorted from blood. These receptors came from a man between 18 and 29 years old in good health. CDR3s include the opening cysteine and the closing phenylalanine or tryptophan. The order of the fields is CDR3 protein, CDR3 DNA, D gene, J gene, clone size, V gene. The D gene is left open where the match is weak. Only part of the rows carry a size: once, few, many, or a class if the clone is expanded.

CDR3aa: CASSVAVESTSYNSPLHF
CDR3nt: TGTGCCAGCAGCGTAGCTGTGGAGTCAACCTCCTATAATTCACCCCTCCACTTT
d_gene: .
j_gene: TRBJ1-6
abundance: few
v_gene: TRBV9

CDR3aa: CASSPQGIGYTF
CDR3nt: TGTGCCAGCTCACCCCAGGGGATTGGCTACACCTTC
d_gene: .
j_gene: TRBJ1-2
abundance: once
v_gene: TRBV18

CDR3aa: CASSLGVTQPQHF
CDR3nt: TGTGCCAGCAGCTTAGGGGTGACTCAGCCCCAGCATTTT
d_gene: .
j_gene: TRBJ1-5
abundance: few
v_gene: TRBV7-9

CDR3aa: CASSSRKVVETDTQYF
CDR3nt: TGTGCCAGCAGTTCCAGGAAGGTAGTAGAGACAGATACGCAGTATTTT
d_gene: .
j_gene: TRBJ2-3
abundance: .
v_gene: TRBV27

CDR3aa: CASSMSRTEQYF
CDR3nt: TGTGCCAGTAGTATGTCTCGGACGGAGCAGTACTTC
d_gene: .
j_gene: TRBJ2-7
abundance: .
v_gene: TRBV19

CDR3aa: CASTWGGGRAGETQYF
CDR3nt: TGTGCCAGCACCTGGGGGGGCGGAAGGGCTGGGGAGACCCAGTACTTC
d_gene: .
j_gene: TRBJ2-5
abundance: .
v_gene: TRBV5-6

CDR3aa: CAIRQGQNNSPLHF
CDR3nt: TGTGCCATCAGGCAGGGACAGAATAATTCACCCCTCCACTTT
d_gene: TRBD1
j_gene: TRBJ1-6
abundance: .
v_gene: TRBV10-3

CDR3aa: CASSLKEGPYEQYF
CDR3nt: TGTGCCAGCAGCCTAAAAGAGGGGCCTTACGAGCAGTACTTC
d_gene: .
j_gene: TRBJ2-7
abundance: .
v_gene: TRBV7-9

CDR3aa: CAWSVGMGDQPQHF
CDR3nt: TGTGCCTGGAGTGTAGGTATGGGGGACCAGCCCCAGCATTTT
d_gene: .
j_gene: TRBJ1-5
abundance: few
v_gene: TRBV30

CDR3aa: CASSLAHTDTQYF
CDR3nt: TGTGCCAGCAGCTTAGCCCACACAGATACGCAGTATTTT
d_gene: .
j_gene: TRBJ2-3
abundance: few
v_gene: TRBV11-2

CDR3aa: CASSESVPFNSTDTQYF
CDR3nt: TGCGCCAGCAGTGAGTCGGTCCCCTTCAATAGCACAGATACGCAGTATTTT
d_gene: .
j_gene: TRBJ2-3
abundance: .
v_gene: TRBV10-1